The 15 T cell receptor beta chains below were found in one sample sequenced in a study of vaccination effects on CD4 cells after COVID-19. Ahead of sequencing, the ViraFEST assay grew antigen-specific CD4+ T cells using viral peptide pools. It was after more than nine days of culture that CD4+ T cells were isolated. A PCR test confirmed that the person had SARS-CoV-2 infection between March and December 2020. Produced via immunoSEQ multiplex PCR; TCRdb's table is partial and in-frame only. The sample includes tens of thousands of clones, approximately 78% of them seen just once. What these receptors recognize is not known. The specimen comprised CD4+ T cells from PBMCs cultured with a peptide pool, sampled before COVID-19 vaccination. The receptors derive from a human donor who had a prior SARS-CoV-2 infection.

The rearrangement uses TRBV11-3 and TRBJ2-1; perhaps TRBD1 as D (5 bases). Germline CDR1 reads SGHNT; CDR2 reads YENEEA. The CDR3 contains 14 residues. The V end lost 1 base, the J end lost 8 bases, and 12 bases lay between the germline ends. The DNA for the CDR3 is TGTGCCAGCAGCTTAGCCCCAGGGTATGATGAGCAGTTCTTC. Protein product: CASSLAPGYDEQFF.

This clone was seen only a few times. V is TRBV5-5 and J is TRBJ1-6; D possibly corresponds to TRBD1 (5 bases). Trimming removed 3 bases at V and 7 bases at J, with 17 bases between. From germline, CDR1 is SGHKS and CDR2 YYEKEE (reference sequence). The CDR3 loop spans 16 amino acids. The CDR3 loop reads CASSWYRGGSNSPLHF. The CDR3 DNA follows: TGTGCCAGCAGCTGGTATCGGGGGGGGTCGAATTCACCCCTCCACTTT.

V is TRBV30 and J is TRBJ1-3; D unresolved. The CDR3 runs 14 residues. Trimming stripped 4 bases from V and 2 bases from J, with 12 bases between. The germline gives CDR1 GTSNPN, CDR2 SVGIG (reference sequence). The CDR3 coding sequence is TGTGCCTGGAACCGAGGGAAAACTGGAAACACCATATATTTT. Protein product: CAWNRGKTGNTIYF.

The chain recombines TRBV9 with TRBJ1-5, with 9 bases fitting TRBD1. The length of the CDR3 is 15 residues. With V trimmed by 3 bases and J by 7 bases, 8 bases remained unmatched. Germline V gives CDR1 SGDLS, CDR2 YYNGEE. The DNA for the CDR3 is TGTGCCAGCAGCGGTCCCGGGACAGGGATCCAGCCCCAGCATTTT. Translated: CASSGPGTGIQPQHF. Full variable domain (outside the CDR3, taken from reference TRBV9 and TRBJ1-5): DSGVTQTPKHLITATGQRVTLRCSPRSGDLSVYWYQQSLDQGLQFLIQYYNGEERAKGNILERFSAQQFPDLHSELNLSSLELGDSALYFCASSGPGTGIQPQHFGDGTRLSIL.

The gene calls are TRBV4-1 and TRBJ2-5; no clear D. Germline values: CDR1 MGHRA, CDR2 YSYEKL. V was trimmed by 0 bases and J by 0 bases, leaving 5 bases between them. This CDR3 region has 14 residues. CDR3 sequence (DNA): TGCGCCAGCAGCCAAGATAGGAACCAAGAGACCCAGTACTTC. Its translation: CASSQDRNQETQYF.

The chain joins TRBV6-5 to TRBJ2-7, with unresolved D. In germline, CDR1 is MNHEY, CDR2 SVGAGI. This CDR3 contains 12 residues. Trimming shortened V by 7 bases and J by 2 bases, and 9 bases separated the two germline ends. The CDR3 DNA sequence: TGTGCCAGCACTCCCAAAACCTACGAGCAGTACTTC. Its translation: CASTPKTYEQYF.

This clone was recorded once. The CDR3 sequence is CASSLGTVNSPLHF. For the CDR3, the DNA is TGTGCCAGCAGCTTAGGGACGGTAAATTCACCCCTCCACTTT. V and J are TRBV7-8 and TRBJ1-6; D uncertain. Per germline, CDR1 SGHVS and CDR2 FQNEAQ. This CDR3 contains 14 residues. V was pared by 1 base and J by 7 bases, with 8 bases between. The entire variable domain, with the rest obtained from reference TRBV7-8 and TRBJ1-6, is as follows: GAGVSQSPRYKVAKRGQDVALRCDPISGHVSLFWYQQALGQGPEFLTYFQNEAQLDKSGLPSDRFFAERPEGSVSTLKIQRTQQEDSAVYLCASSLGTVNSPLHFGNGTRLTVT.

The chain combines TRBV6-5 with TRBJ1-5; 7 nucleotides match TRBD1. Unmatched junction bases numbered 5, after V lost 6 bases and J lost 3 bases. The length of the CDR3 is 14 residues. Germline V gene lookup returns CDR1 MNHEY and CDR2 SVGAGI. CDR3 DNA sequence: TGTGCCAGCAGCCCGGGACAGCCCAATCAGCCCCAGCATTTT. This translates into CASSPGQPNQPQHF.

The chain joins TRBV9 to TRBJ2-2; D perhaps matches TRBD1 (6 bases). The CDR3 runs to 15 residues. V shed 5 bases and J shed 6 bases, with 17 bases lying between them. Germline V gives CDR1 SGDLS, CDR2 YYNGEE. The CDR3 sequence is CASRGTTGSAGELFF. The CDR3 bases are TGTGCCAGCAGGGGGACCACAGGGTCCGCCGGGGAGCTGTTTTTT.

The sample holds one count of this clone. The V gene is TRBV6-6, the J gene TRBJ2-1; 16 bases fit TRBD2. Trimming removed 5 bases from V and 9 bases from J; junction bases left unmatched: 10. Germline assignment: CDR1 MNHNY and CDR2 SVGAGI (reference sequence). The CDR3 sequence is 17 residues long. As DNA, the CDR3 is TGTGCCAGCAGTCGGAGAACAGGGACTAGCGGGGGGGGTGAGCAGTTCTTC. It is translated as CASSRRTGTSGGGEQFF.

The CDR3 region has the DNA TGTGCCAGCAGCCAAAGACGGCAACCACGCTCCGGGGCCAACGTCCTGACTTTC. As protein: CASSQRRQPRSGANVLTF. The chain recombines TRBV3-1 (or the pseudogene TRBV3-2) with TRBJ2-6; no clear D gene. Germline CDR1 LGHDT, CDR2 YNNKEL (reference sequence). This CDR3 spans 18 amino acids. Trimming removed 2 bases at V and 4 bases at J, with 18 bases between.

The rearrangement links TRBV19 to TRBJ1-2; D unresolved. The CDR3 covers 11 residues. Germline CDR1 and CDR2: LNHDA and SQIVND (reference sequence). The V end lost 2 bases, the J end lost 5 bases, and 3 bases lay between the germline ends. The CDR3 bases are TGTGCCAGTAGTATAAGATATGGCTACACCTTC. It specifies CASSIRYGYTF.

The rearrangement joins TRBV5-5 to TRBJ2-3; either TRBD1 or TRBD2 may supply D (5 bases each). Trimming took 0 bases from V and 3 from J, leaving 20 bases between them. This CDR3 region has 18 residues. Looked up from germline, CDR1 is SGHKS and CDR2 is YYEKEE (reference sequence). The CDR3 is CASSLASLRGKGTDTQYF. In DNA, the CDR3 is TGTGCCAGCAGCTTGGCCAGTCTTCGGGGCAAAGGGACAGATACGCAGTATTTT.

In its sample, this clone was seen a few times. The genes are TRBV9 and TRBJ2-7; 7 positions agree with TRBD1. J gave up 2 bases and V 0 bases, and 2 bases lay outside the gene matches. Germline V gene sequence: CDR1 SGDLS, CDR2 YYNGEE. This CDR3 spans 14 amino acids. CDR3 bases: TGTGCCAGCAGCGTAGGACAGGGCACCTACGAGCAGTACTTC. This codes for CASSVGQGTYEQYF. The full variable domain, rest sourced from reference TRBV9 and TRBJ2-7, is DSGVTQTPKHLITATGQRVTLRCSPRSGDLSVYWYQQSLDQGLQFLIQYYNGEERAKGNILERFSAQQFPDLHSELNLSSLELGDSALYFCASSVGQGTYEQYFGPGTRLTVT.

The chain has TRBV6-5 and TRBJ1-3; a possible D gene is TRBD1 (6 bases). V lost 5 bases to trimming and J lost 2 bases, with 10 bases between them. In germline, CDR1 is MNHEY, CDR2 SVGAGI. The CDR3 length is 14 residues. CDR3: CASSHRAAGNTIYF. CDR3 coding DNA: TGTGCCAGCAGTCACAGGGCCGCTGGAAACACCATATATTTT.